This TCR beta chain was identified during a study of shared clonotypes between healthy human individuals. Findings of the study overall: Naive CD4 clonotypes were shared across several donors at 4% to 5%. An effect of sequencing depth on clonotype sharing among donors was expected. For sorted subsets, rarefaction showed incomplete sequencing despite large depth.

Notes on this clone: Its antigen remains unknown.

TCRdb's table, derived via immunoSEQ multiplex PCR, lists solely in-frame clones and lacks some. The profile shows approximately 2,300,000 clones, under 95% of them singletons. Germline values: CDR1 SGHTA, CDR2 FQGTGA. With V trimmed by 5 bases and J by 0 bases, 7 bases remained unmatched. The CDR3 spans 15 residues. The gene calls are TRBV7-3 and TRBJ2-7; 7 nucleotides align to TRBD1. This sequence originates from a young man in good health. Some clones in this sample may be carry-over from other donors' samples. The sequenced material came from naive CD4+ T cells from PBMCs. The subset was: CD45RA+ positively selected. CDR3 in DNA: TGTGCCAGCAGCACCTTCTCAGGGGGCTCCTACGAGCAGTACTTC. It yields the protein CASSTFSGGSYEQYF.